The entry below gives a single T cell receptor (beta chain) sequence along with its context. As yet, its antigen is unknown. The sample belongs to a study of cytomegalovirus exposure and HLA in healthy donors. Study-wide results and caveats: Exclusion applied to some V segments, including TRBV6-2 and TRBV6-3, as they were indistinguishable. TCR beta chains associated with HLA were, in a later analysis, more clonally expanded than equally common others.

There are 13 residues in the CDR3. CDR1 and CDR2 from the germline V gene are LNHDA and SQIVND (reference sequence). Trimming shortened V by 3 bases and J by 8 bases, and 13 bases separated the two germline ends. The PCR employed 60 Vbeta primers together with 13 Jbeta primers. The protocol was immunoSEQ multiplex PCR, while the TCRdb copy is restricted to in-frame clones and leaves out a portion. The sample lists 200,000 to 300,000 clones, 84% occurring once. The rearrangement joins TRBV19 to TRBJ1-2; D call uncertain. Input material: PBMCs. This TCR was recovered from a woman aged 40-49 years in good health and CMV-seropositive. CDR3: CASSMQAPRGYTF. In DNA form, the CDR3 reads TGTGCCAGTAGTATGCAGGCTCCCAGGGGCTACACCTTC.